These 22 T cell receptor beta chains were sequenced from one sample in a study of T cells expressing NK-cell markers. From the 5' RACE reads, TCRdb lists one entry per CDR3 protein and no DNA. The table for this sample gives more than 120,000 distinct CDR3 sequences. Material for sequencing was blood T cells: a sorted CD56 or NKG2C T cell subset, CD4+ or CD8+ T cells, or bulk PBMC T cells (not recorded which). All receptors come from a man aged 18 to 30 in good health.

The rearrangement uses TRBV30 and TRBJ2-2; there is no DNA to check the TCRdb D call of TRBD1. The germline V gene encodes CDR1 GTSNPN and CDR2 SVGIG (reference sequence). The CDR3 spans 15 residues. The CDR3 loop reads CAWHNQGRGTGELFF.

This chain connects TRBV7-6 to TRBJ2-7; TCRdb names TRBD1, which stays unverified in the absence of DNA. This CDR3 has 11 amino acids. Germline loops: CDR1 SGHVS, CDR2 FNYEAQ. The CDR3 reads CASSPGSEQYF.

The rearrangement links TRBV7-2 to TRBJ2-4; without DNA, the TCRdb call of TRBD2 cannot be checked. This CDR3 is built from 16 residues. Per the germline V gene, CDR1 is SGHTA and CDR2 is FQGNSA. CDR3 protein: CASSLVGGRAENIQYF.

The chain carries TRBV7-2 and TRBJ1-2; without DNA, the TCRdb call of TRBD1 cannot be checked. CDR1 is SGHTA and CDR2 is FQGNSA in the germline V gene. The CDR3 length is 13 residues. The CDR3 here is CASSLVGDYGYTF.

The rearrangement links TRBV20-1 to TRBJ2-3; the D call from TCRdb, TRBD2, cannot be confirmed without DNA. Germline V gene sequence: CDR1 DFQATT, CDR2 SNEGSKA (reference sequence). This CDR3 has 17 residues. CDR3 region: CSASAEREGRGTDTQYF.

The chain recombines TRBV29-1 with TRBJ1-1; there is no DNA to check the TCRdb D call of TRBD1. The CDR3 has 14 amino acids. Germline CDR1 is SQVTM and CDR2 is ANQGSEA. The chain's CDR3 is CSPTLAGLNTEAFF.

The chain joins TRBV4-3 to TRBJ2-7; TCRdb outputs TRBD1, but without DNA this stays unchecked. CDR1 and CDR2 (germline): LGHNA, YSLEER. This CDR3 is 15 amino acids long. This chain's CDR3 is CASSQDGGSPIEQYF.

This chain uses TRBV6-4 with TRBJ2-1; the D gene TCRdb calls, TRBD2, cannot be checked with no DNA. Germline V gene sequence: CDR1 MRHNA, CDR2 SNTAGT. CDR3 length: 14 amino acids. CDR3 region: CASSETSGLNEQFF.

The genes are TRBV4-3 and TRBJ2-3; as DNA is missing, the TRBD1 call by TCRdb cannot be tested. This CDR3 is built from 17 residues. Germline CDR1 and CDR2: LGHNA and YSLEER. This CDR3 reads CASSQRSGRRLTDTQYF.

The rearrangement uses TRBV11-2 and TRBJ2-2; checking the TCRdb D call of TRBD2 is not possible without DNA. There are 18 residues in the CDR3. The germline gives CDR1 SGHAT, CDR2 FQNNGV. The CDR3 spells CASSLTLPRAPTPGELFF.

V gene TRBV4-1 combines with J gene TRBJ2-1; TCRdb reports TRBD1, a call that lacks DNA to check it against. Germline CDR1 MGHRA, CDR2 YSYEKL. This CDR3 is built from 17 residues. CDR3 sequence: CASSQDFARGHRNEQFF.

The chain's CDR3 is CASSHPPGTTSYNEQFF. The gene calls are TRBV4-2 and TRBJ2-1; TCRdb gives TRBD2 as the D gene, but with no DNA this cannot be confirmed. CDR3 length: 17 residues. The germline CDR1 and CDR2 sequences are LGHNA and YNFKEQ.

The chain couples TRBV27 to TRBJ1-1. Germline loops: CDR1 MNHEY, CDR2 SMNVEV (reference sequence). The CDR3 consists of 14 residues. CDR3 loop: CASSLSLGGTEAFF.

J is TRBJ1-1 and V is TRBV7-9. This CDR3 contains 13 residues. Germline V gene lookup returns CDR1 SEHNR and CDR2 FQNEAQ (reference sequence). This chain's CDR3 is CASSLLGNTEAFF.

The rearrangement uses TRBV20-1 and TRBJ2-3; the D call from TCRdb, TRBD2, cannot be confirmed without DNA. The CDR3 runs 17 residues. Germline CDR1 is DFQATT and CDR2 is SNEGSKA (reference sequence). CDR3 protein: CSAIGLGLAGHTDTQYF.

This chain links TRBV7-9 with TRBJ2-1; TCRdb's D call, TRBD2, is unchecked because there is no DNA. The CDR3 is made up of 15 amino acids. Per the germline V gene, CDR1 is SEHNR and CDR2 is FQNEAQ (reference sequence). The CDR3 here is CASSSRLAGGREQFF.

The chain joins TRBV5-1 to TRBJ2-5; TCRdb returns TRBD2, unconfirmable since there is no DNA. This CDR3 has 17 residues. Germline V CDR1 and CDR2: SGHRS, YFSETQ. The chain's CDR3 is CASSLLRSGRVQETQYF.

V gene TRBV27 combines with J gene TRBJ2-1; TCRdb outputs TRBD2, but without DNA this stays unchecked. Germline lookup yields CDR1 MNHEY and CDR2 SMNVEV (reference sequence). The CDR3 runs to 13 residues. The CDR3 is CASSSGGLDEQFF.

V usage is TRBV20-1 and J usage is TRBJ2-3; as DNA is missing, the TRBD2 call by TCRdb cannot be tested. Per germline, CDR1 DFQATT and CDR2 SNEGSKA (reference sequence). The CDR3 consists of 18 residues. CDR3 amino acids: CSAQSEVAGIGPTDTQYF.

V gene TRBV6-1 combines with J gene TRBJ1-1; there is no DNA to check the TCRdb D call of TRBD1. Germline CDR1 reads MNHNS; CDR2 reads SASEGT. CDR3 size: 14 residues. CDR3 loop: CASSGTGGITEAFF.

CDR3 region: CASSFGGRRNEQFF. The chain uses TRBV12-3 or TRBV12-4 and TRBJ2-1; the TRBD2 assignment by TCRdb is unverifiable without DNA. The CDR3 spans 14 residues.

The chain employs TRBV25-1 and TRBJ2-7; TCRdb lists TRBD1, though no DNA is available to test this call. The V gene's germline CDR1 is MGHDK and CDR2 SYGVNS. This CDR3 is built from 15 residues. The CDR3: CASSGRQVSGDEQYF.